The T cell receptor (beta chain) under discussion was sequenced for a study of CD8+ T cells in alopecia areata. Study conclusions and caveats: Compared with mice, patients displayed less clear TCR sharing, possibly for HLA-related reasons.

The CDR3 sequence is 12 residues long. CDR1 SQVTM and CDR2 ANQGSEA come from the germline V gene. The V end was cut by 7 bases, the J end by 5 bases, with 14 bases between. Concerning this clone itself: The target antigen is unknown.

After isolation, RNA underwent reverse transcription to generate cDNA as the sequencing template. Repertoires were generated with immunoSEQ multiplex PCR, while TCRdb's copy carries only in-frame clones and drops some. Found here are approximately 45,000 clones, approximately 65% of them singletons; the top ten hold under 25%. The sample's treatment: oral pan-JAK inhibitor, 5-10 mg twice daily. The V call is TRBV29-1, the J call TRBJ2-5; the D is unclear. The sequence came from a human donor with alopecia areata. This material consisted of CD8+ T cells sorted from blood, taken at week 4, from a patient treated with tofacitinib. For the CDR3, the DNA is TGCAGCGCCGTTCGTGAACAGGAGACCCAGTACTTC. Amino acid sequence: CSAVREQETQYF.